This entry features one T cell receptor beta chain sequence. Antigen specificity is unknown. This entry belongs to a study of cytomegalovirus exposure and HLA in healthy donors. Study-level results: Among the CMV-associated chains, three were confirmed in vitro as specific for CMV antigens. The authors enumerated 164 TCR beta chains as linked to cytomegalovirus.

Data came from immunoSEQ multiplex PCR; TCRdb stores just in-frame clones and leaves some out. The sample shows roughly 140,000 clones, about nine tenths of them seen only once. Germline loops: CDR1 GTSNPN, CDR2 SVGIG (reference sequence). The V end lost 4 bases, the J end lost 0 bases, and 9 bases lay between the germline ends. The CDR3 runs 13 residues. This sequence was found in a man aged 18 to 35 in good health and CMV-seronegative. This chain links TRBV30 with TRBJ1-1; D not certain. The sample taken for sequencing was PBMCs. The CDR3 loop is CAWKLDLNTEAFF. The CDR3 nucleotides read TGTGCCTGGAAGCTGGACTTGAACACTGAAGCTTTCTTT.